Below, 29 T cell receptor beta chains from the same sample are listed, as sequenced in a study of shared clonotypes between healthy human individuals. The assay was immunoSEQ multiplex PCR, and TCRdb's table has in-frame clones only and misses some. This table holds roughly 1,500,000 clones, 95% to 99% found once. Sequencing used naive CD4+ T cells sorted from blood. As to subset: CD45RA+ positively selected. Every receptor here comes from a man aged 25 to 45 in good health.

Of note for this clone: The same CDR3 also results from other DNA sequences found in this sample. The chain joins TRBV18 to TRBJ2-7; 11 bases map to TRBD2. This CDR3 region has 14 residues. In germline, CDR1 is KGHSH, CDR2 LQKENI. The junction had 4 bases not matched to a gene; V was cut back by 4 bases and J by 5 bases. The CDR3 nucleotides read TGTGCCAGCTCACTAACTAGCGGGAGCGACGAGCAGTACTTC. Protein: CASSLTSGSDEQYF.

The sample holds one count of this clone. CDR3 in DNA: TGTGCCAGCAGCCAAGAAATCAATCAGCCCCAGCATTTT. Protein product: CASSQEINQPQHF. The chain uses TRBV4-2 and TRBJ1-5, with no clear D. The CDR3 spans 13 residues. Germline-derived CDR1 and CDR2 are LGHNA and YNFKEQ. V gave up 0 bases and J gave up 3 bases, with 3 bases separating them.

This chain links TRBV2 with TRBJ2-3; tentative D call: TRBD2 (6 bases). In germline, CDR1 is SNHLY, CDR2 FYNNEI. The CDR3 covers 18 residues. V was shortened by 6 bases and J by 0 bases, with 22 bases between the two germline ends. The CDR3 DNA sequence: TGTGCCAGCAGAGATAGCGAGGGAGGTCCTCCTAGCACAGATACGCAGTATTTT. Amino acid sequence: CASRDSEGGPPSTDTQYF.

V is TRBV14 and J is TRBJ2-5; tentative D call: TRBD2 (5 bases). V dropped 0 bases and J dropped 1 base, with 18 bases sitting between them. The CDR3 runs to 18 residues. Germline-derived CDR1 and CDR2 are SGHDN and FVKESK. The CDR3 loop is CASSQDLASTGVQETQYF. CDR3 coding DNA: TGTGCCAGCAGCCAAGATCTCGCCTCTACCGGGGTCCAAGAGACCCAGTACTTC. The full variable domain, its missing parts supplied by reference TRBV14 and TRBJ2-5, is EAGVTQFPSHSVIEKGQTVTLRCDPISGHDNLYWYRRVMGKEIKFLLHFVKESKQDESGMPNNRFLAERTGGTYSTLKVQPAELEDSGVYFCASSQDLASTGVQETQYFGPGTRLLVL.

This clone was observed a single time. The V gene is TRBV7-8, the J gene TRBJ2-7, with 10 bases matching TRBD2. From germline, CDR1 is SGHVS and CDR2 FQNEAQ. The CDR3 sequence is 15 residues long. The J segment lost 2 bases and the V segment lost 6 bases, leaving 7 bases of the junction unmatched. Here the CDR3 DNA reads TGTGCCAGCAGACCCCTAGCGGGAGAAGCCTACGAGCAGTACTTC. It is translated as CASRPLAGEAYEQYF.

The chain recombines TRBV7-9 with TRBJ2-4; TRBD1 matches 7 bases. In germline, CDR1 is SEHNR, CDR2 FQNEAQ (reference sequence). CDR3 length: 14 amino acids. V lost 5 bases, J lost 6 bases, and 7 bases stayed unmatched. DNA for the CDR3: TGTGCCAGCAGCCCGGGACAGTACTCAAACATTCAGTACTTC. Amino acids: CASSPGQYSNIQYF.

The chain employs TRBV5-1 and TRBJ2-7; weak D call: TRBD1 (5 bases). The germline V and J ends were trimmed by 3 bases and 1 base, with 14 bases remaining between them. The V gene's germline CDR1 is SGHRS and CDR2 YFSETQ. The CDR3 is made up of 15 amino acids. CDR3 coding DNA: TGCGCCAGCAGCTCCCTAAAAACAGGTTCCTACGAGCAGTACTTC. It specifies CASSSLKTGSYEQYF.

The chain recombines TRBV27 with TRBJ2-1, with no clear D. The CDR3 spans 15 residues. Germline values: CDR1 MNHEY, CDR2 SMNVEV (reference sequence). The V end was cut by 5 bases, the J end by 2 bases, with 13 bases between. The CDR3 loop is CASSPSAGPYNEQFF. Written as DNA, the CDR3 is TGTGCCAGCAGTCCCAGTGCCGGCCCCTACAATGAGCAGTTCTTC.

The chain has TRBV7-9 and TRBJ2-5; D gene ambiguous. This CDR3 has 12 amino acids. V was shortened by 4 bases and J by 5 bases, with 8 bases between the two germline ends. Germline assignment: CDR1 SEHNR and CDR2 FQNEAQ (reference sequence). CDR3 protein: CASSSKLETQYF. The DNA for the CDR3 is TGTGCCAGCAGCTCAAAGTTGGAGACCCAGTACTTC.

V usage is TRBV14 and J usage is TRBJ2-5, with a possible D match to TRBD1 (6 bases). CDR1 SGHDN and CDR2 FVKESK come from the germline V gene. Trimming left V 4 bases short and J 3 bases short, with 15 bases between. The CDR3 has 15 amino acids. The DNA for the CDR3 is TGTGCCAGCAGCCGCGGAACTCAGGGGAAAGAGACCCAGTACTTC. Encoded protein: CASSRGTQGKETQYF.

This rearrangement joins TRBV5-4 to TRBJ1-2, with unresolved D. The CDR3 sequence is 14 residues long. V gave up 4 bases and J gave up 0 bases, with 10 bases separating them. Germline values: CDR1 SGHNT, CDR2 YYREEE (reference sequence). The CDR3 region is CASSAAGANYGYTF. The CDR3 bases are TGTGCCAGCAGCGCAGCCGGGGCTAACTATGGCTACACCTTC.

The chain couples TRBV7-9 to TRBJ2-3; D is unresolved. The V end was cut by 6 bases, the J end by 0 bases, with 10 bases between. Germline values: CDR1 SEHNR, CDR2 FQNEAQ (reference sequence). The CDR3 length is 14 residues. The CDR3 sequence is CASSFITSTDTQYF. The CDR3 DNA sequence: TGTGCCAGCAGTTTTATAACTAGCACAGATACGCAGTATTTT.

The chain joins TRBV9 to TRBJ2-5, with TRBD2 as a possible D gene (6 bases). Germline lookup yields CDR1 SGDLS and CDR2 YYNGEE. Between the trimmed V and J ends, which lost 0 bases and 2 bases, there was a span of 11 bases. There are 15 residues in the CDR3. CDR3 coding DNA: TGTGCCAGCAGCGTAGGGAGCGGGCTTCAAGAGACCCAGTACTTC. As protein: CASSVGSGLQETQYF. The variable domain in full, completed from reference TRBV9 and TRBJ2-5, reads DSGVTQTPKHLITATGQRVTLRCSPRSGDLSVYWYQQSLDQGLQFLIQYYNGEERAKGNILERFSAQQFPDLHSELNLSSLELGDSALYFCASSVGSGLQETQYFGPGTRLLVL.

The rearrangement uses TRBV25-1 and TRBJ1-1; no reliable D call. V was pared by 7 bases and J by 9 bases, with 18 bases between. The CDR3 has 13 residues. Germline V lookup: CDR1 MGHDK, CDR2 SYGVNS. DNA for the CDR3: TGTGCCAGCACCGAAGGAGGGTCGGCAAAAGCTTTCTTT. Translation gives CASTEGGSAKAFF.

This sequence joins TRBV7-9 and TRBJ2-1; D is possibly TRBD2 (5 bases). V was trimmed by 1 base and J by 6 bases, leaving 19 bases between them. CDR3 length: 17 amino acids. Germline CDR1 and CDR2: SEHNR and FQNEAQ (reference sequence). The CDR3 sequence is CASSLGGLGLGGNEQFF. The DNA of the CDR3 is TGTGCCAGCAGCTTAGGAGGGTTGGGCCTTGGCGGCAATGAGCAGTTCTTC. Using reference TRBV7-9 and TRBJ2-1 for the parts outside the CDR3, the full variable domain is DTGVSQNPRHKITKRGQNVTFRCDPISEHNRLYWYRQTLGQGPEFLTYFQNEAQLEKSRLLSDRFSAERPKGSFSTLEIQRTEQGDSAMYLCASSLGGLGLGGNEQFFGPGTRLTVL.

V gene TRBV7-2 combines with J gene TRBJ1-5; D is unclear. The germline V gene encodes CDR1 SGHTA and CDR2 FQGNSA. V lost 4 bases and J 1 base, leaving 8 bases between the germline ends. The CDR3 contains 14 residues. CDR3 DNA: TGTGCCAGCAGCTCATATCGGAGCAATCAGCCCCAGCATTTT. This translates into CASSSYRSNQPQHF. The complete variable domain, with remaining parts taken from reference TRBV7-2 and TRBJ1-5, reads GAGVSQSPSNKVTEKGKDVELRCDPISGHTALYWYRQSLGQGLEFLIYFQGNSAPDKSGLPSDRFSAERTGGSVSTLTIQRTQQEDSAVYLCASSSYRSNQPQHFGDGTRLSIL.

This sequence joins TRBV6-1 and TRBJ1-1; tentatively, D is TRBD1 (5 bases). The CDR3 is made up of 14 amino acids. Germline CDR1 MNHNS, CDR2 SASEGT. The ends were cut back, 2 bases at V and 0 bases at J, with 7 bases in the middle. This chain's CDR3 is CASSEKGLNTEAFF. CDR3 DNA sequence: TGTGCCAGCAGTGAAAAGGGGTTGAACACTGAAGCTTTCTTT.

The CDR3 loop is CASSVSAWTRSNQPQHF. The CDR3 nucleotides are TGTGCCAGCAGTGTCTCGGCATGGACCCGAAGCAATCAGCCCCAGCATTTT. The rearrangement links TRBV6-1 to TRBJ1-5; unclear D gene. Germline values: CDR1 MNHNS, CDR2 SASEGT. The CDR3 spans 17 residues. The germline V and J ends were trimmed by 4 bases and 1 base, with 17 bases remaining between them.

The rearrangement uses TRBV7-9 and TRBJ2-2, with TRBD1 identical over 12 bases. J lost 8 bases, V lost 2 bases, and 6 bases had no gene match. Germline CDR1 reads SEHNR; CDR2 reads FQNEAQ (reference sequence). The CDR3 is made up of 16 amino acids. CDR3 amino acids: CASSLPGQGASGELFF. CDR3 nucleotide sequence: TGTGCCAGCAGCTTACCGGGACAGGGGGCTTCGGGGGAGCTGTTTTTT.

This clone has just one count. The V and J genes are TRBV27 and TRBJ2-7; TRBD2 matches 9 bases. The CDR3 is made up of 15 amino acids. Looked up from germline, CDR1 is MNHEY and CDR2 is SMNVEV (reference sequence). The trim removed 5 bases at V and 1 base at J, leaving 6 bases unmatched. The CDR3 loop is CASSQASGRSYEQYF. CDR3 coding DNA: TGTGCCAGCAGTCAAGCAAGCGGGAGGTCCTACGAGCAGTACTTC.

This sequence joins TRBV5-4 and TRBJ2-7; D possibly matches TRBD1 or TRBD2 (5 bases each). From germline, CDR1 is SGHNT and CDR2 YYREEE (reference sequence). V lost 4 bases and J lost 1, with 21 bases in between. This CDR3 region has 17 residues. CDR3 DNA sequence: TGTGCCAGCAGCCCGGATGGGGGTATCGGAGCATCCTACGAGCAGTACTTC. This encodes CASSPDGGIGASYEQYF.

The chain joins TRBV5-6 to TRBJ2-1; D is perhaps TRBD2 (6 bases). Trimming pared 0 bases from V and 9 bases from J, leaving 25 bases between. Germline CDR1 reads SGHDT; CDR2 reads YYEEEE. The CDR3 totals 18 residues. This chain's CDR3 is CASSLATGVLPFRLEQFF. The CDR3 coding sequence is TGTGCCAGCAGCTTGGCTACGGGAGTACTTCCATTTCGCCTTGAGCAGTTCTTC.

The chain carries TRBV5-4 and TRBJ2-3; no clear D. Germline-derived CDR1 and CDR2 are SGHNT and YYREEE (reference sequence). CDR3 length equals 12 residues. V was pared by 4 bases and J by 6 bases, with 9 bases between. This CDR3 is CASSPVGDTQYF. As DNA, the CDR3 is TGTGCCAGCAGCCCCGTTGGGGATACGCAGTATTTT.

About this clone: The same CDR3 also results from other DNA sequences found in this sample. The rearrangement uses TRBV5-1 and TRBJ2-3; D is possibly TRBD2 (6 bases). The germline gives CDR1 SGHRS, CDR2 YFSETQ. Trimming took off 0 bases at V and 3 bases at J, with 11 bases between the two ends. The CDR3 sequence is 15 residues long. The CDR3 DNA is TGCGCCAGCAGCTTGGGGGCAGGGAGGACAGATACGCAGTATTTT. This encodes CASSLGAGRTDTQYF.

The chain employs TRBV6-1 and TRBJ1-2; weak D call: TRBD1 (6 bases). Between the trimmed V and J ends, which lost 10 bases and 4 bases, there was a span of 19 bases. CDR1 and CDR2 (germline): MNHNS, SASEGT. The CDR3 extends over 14 amino acids. The CDR3 region has the DNA TGTGCCACCTTACCCTCGACAGGCGTCTATGGCTACACCTTC. Protein sequence: CATLPSTGVYGYTF.

Concerning this clone itself: The sample carries other DNA sequences with the same CDR3. The V and J genes are TRBV7-2 and TRBJ1-2; D unclear. The CDR3 is made up of 13 amino acids. CDR1 and CDR2 (germline): SGHTA, FQGNSA. Trimming cost V 5 bases and J 4 bases, with 11 bases left between them. The CDR3 loop is CASSLRTAYGYTF. CDR3 coding DNA: TGTGCCAGCAGCCTACGGACGGCCTATGGCTACACCTTC. Complete variable domain (other parts from reference TRBV7-2 and TRBJ1-2): GAGVSQSPSNKVTEKGKDVELRCDPISGHTALYWYRQSLGQGLEFLIYFQGNSAPDKSGLPSDRFSAERTGGSVSTLTIQRTQQEDSAVYLCASSLRTAYGYTFGSGTRLTVV.

This chain joins TRBV5-5 and TRBJ2-1, with TRBD2 identical over 11 bases. The CDR3 is made up of 15 amino acids. Unmatched junction bases numbered 2, after V lost 0 bases and J lost 6 bases. Germline lookup yields CDR1 SGHKS and CDR2 YYEKEE (reference sequence). The CDR3 DNA sequence: TGTGCCAGCAGCTTGGTAGCGGGAGGGGTCAATGAGCAGTTCTTC. Translation gives CASSLVAGGVNEQFF.

This rearrangement joins TRBV4-2 to TRBJ2-5; 14 nucleotides align to TRBD2. Germline CDR1 and CDR2: LGHNA and YNFKEQ. This CDR3 is built from 17 residues. The trim removed 1 base at V and 5 bases at J, leaving 6 bases unmatched. CDR3 in DNA: TGTGCCAGCAGCCAAGGGGGACTAGCGGGAGTAGGGGAGACCCAGTACTTC. It yields the protein CASSQGGLAGVGETQYF.

This clone is a singleton in its sample. The rearrangement uses TRBV27 and TRBJ2-5; 7 bases line up with TRBD2. This CDR3 is 13 amino acids long. Germline V gene sequence: CDR1 MNHEY, CDR2 SMNVEV (reference sequence). V lost 5 bases, J lost 5 bases, and 5 bases stayed unmatched. The CDR3 DNA is TGTGCCAGCAGTCCAGGGACTATGGAGACCCAGTACTTC. Amino acid sequence: CASSPGTMETQYF.